Shown below are 27 T cell receptor beta chains from a single sample sequenced in a study of cytomegalovirus exposure and HLA in healthy donors. Both 60 Vbeta primers and 13 Jbeta primers went into the PCR. Generated by immunoSEQ multiplex PCR, the TCRdb table keeps only in-frame clones and is missing some. Of about 160,000 clones listed, approximately 82% are singletons. Sequenced input: PBMCs. These receptors all stem from a man aged 45-60 years in good health and CMV-seropositive.

V and J are TRBV5-1 and TRBJ2-2, with D maybe TRBD2 (7 bases). Germline CDR1 SGHRS, CDR2 YFSETQ. V lost 5 bases to trimming and J lost 4 bases, with 15 bases between them. The CDR3 totals 15 residues. The CDR3 loop reads CASSRLRGATGELFF. The CDR3 DNA reads as TGCGCCAGCAGTCGGCTTCGGGGGGCCACCGGGGAGCTGTTTTTT.

The chain carries TRBV10-2 and TRBJ2-7; 9 bases are shared with TRBD1. The J segment lost 3 bases and the V segment lost 3 bases, leaving 6 bases of the junction unmatched. The CDR3 covers 15 residues. Germline V gene lookup returns CDR1 WSHSY and CDR2 SAAADI. The CDR3 bases are TGCGCCAGCAGTGATCTGGGGACAGGGATCTACGAGCAGTACTTC. The encoded protein is CASSDLGTGIYEQYF.

This clone was detected only once. J is TRBJ2-1 and V is TRBV5-6; 8 nucleotides match TRBD2. This CDR3 has 14 residues. The V and J ends lost 2 bases and 7 bases, in that order; junction bases with no gene match: 5. In germline, CDR1 is SGHDT, CDR2 YYEEEE. The CDR3 DNA is TGTGCCAGCAGCTTTGGGACTAGGTCGAATGAGCAGTTCTTC. Its protein product is CASSFGTRSNEQFF.

The rearrangement joins TRBV19 to TRBJ2-1, with 8 bases that match TRBD2. CDR1 is LNHDA, CDR2 SQIVND, per germline (reference sequence). V was pared by 3 bases and J by 8 bases, with 9 bases of the junction left unmatched. This CDR3 is 15 amino acids long. The CDR3 spells CASSIEVAGMDEQFF. The CDR3 DNA follows: TGTGCCAGTAGTATCGAGGTAGCGGGAATGGATGAGCAGTTCTTC.

This clone was picked up one time. V usage is TRBV7-6 and J usage is TRBJ1-5; D gene uncertain. This CDR3 has 15 residues. Trimming pared 1 base from V and 7 bases from J, leaving 14 bases between. Germline values: CDR1 SGHVS, CDR2 FNYEAQ. The CDR3: CASSLEAGGQQPQHF. In nucleotides, the CDR3 is TGTGCCAGCAGCTTAGAAGCCGGAGGCCAGCAGCCCCAGCATTTT.

CDR3 loop: CASSRDRGYGYTF. The CDR3 DNA reads TGTGCCAGCAGCCGGGACAGGGGATATGGCTACACCTTC. V usage is TRBV7-8 and J usage is TRBJ1-2, with 10 bases matching TRBD1. The J segment lost 5 bases and the V segment lost 5 bases, leaving 2 bases of the junction unmatched. The CDR3 is 13 residues long. CDR1 is SGHVS, CDR2 FQNEAQ, per germline.

The chain is built from TRBV5-6 and TRBJ2-7; no clear D gene. The germline V and J ends were trimmed by 1 base and 6 bases, with 8 bases remaining between them. Germline V gene sequence: CDR1 SGHDT, CDR2 YYEEEE. This CDR3 has 12 residues. CDR3 sequence: CASSLNWGEQYV. For the CDR3, the DNA is TGTGCCAGCAGCTTGAACTGGGGCGAGCAGTACGTC.

V and J are TRBV28 and TRBJ1-5; the D gene is possibly TRBD1 (5 bases). V shed 6 bases and J shed 4 bases, with 13 bases lying between them. This CDR3 is built from 14 residues. Germline CDR1 reads MDHEN; CDR2 reads SYDVKM. DNA for the CDR3: TGTGCCAGCAGCCGACGACAGACTAATCAGCCCCAGCATTTT. Translating gives CASSRRQTNQPQHF.

The chain joins TRBV27 to TRBJ1-1, with TRBD1 matching 7 bases. Germline V lookup: CDR1 MNHEY, CDR2 SMNVEV (reference sequence). The CDR3 contains 17 residues. The trim removed 5 bases at V and 3 bases at J, leaving 15 bases unmatched. The CDR3 DNA reads TGTGCCAGCAGTCTCAGACAGGGACCCTCCCGGGACACTGAAGCTTTCTTT. Amino acids: CASSLRQGPSRDTEAFF.

This clone was recorded only once. The rearrangement joins TRBV7-6 to TRBJ2-1, with 12 bases matching TRBD2. The CDR3 has 15 amino acids. J gave up 7 bases and V 6 bases, and 7 bases lay outside the gene matches. Germline loops: CDR1 SGHVS, CDR2 FNYEAQ. CDR3 sequence (DNA): TGTGCCAGCAGGGCCGGGACTAGCGGGCTTAATGAGCAGTTCTTC. Protein: CASRAGTSGLNEQFF.

J is TRBJ2-1 and V is TRBV10-2, with TRBD2 matching over 7 bases. After removal of 3 bases from V and 6 bases from J, the junction contained 2 bases not matched to a gene. From germline, CDR1 is WSHSY and CDR2 SAAADI. The CDR3 length is 13 residues. CDR3 sequence (DNA): TGCGCCAGCAGTGAATGGACTAGCAATGAGCAGTTCTTC. Translation: CASSEWTSNEQFF.

A single count supports this clone. This CDR3 reads CASSHRWEPGQLNEKLFF. The CDR3 DNA is TGTGCCAGCAGCCATCGGTGGGAACCGGGACAGCTTAATGAAAAACTGTTTTTT. This sequence joins TRBV4-2 and TRBJ1-4; 7 bases line up with TRBD1. CDR1 and CDR2 (germline): LGHNA, YNFKEQ. This CDR3 comprises 18 residues. The ends lost 3 bases at V and 4 bases at J; junction bases unmatched: 14.

CDR3 bases: TGTGCCAGCAGACCCACAGGGATACCCGAGCAGTACTTC. Translated, it gives CASRPTGIPEQYF. The chain is built from TRBV6-5 and TRBJ2-7, with D maybe TRBD1 (6 bases). Germline V gene lookup returns CDR1 MNHEY and CDR2 SVGAGI. V gave up 6 bases and J gave up 6 bases, with 15 bases separating them. The length of the CDR3 is 13 residues.

The rearrangement uses TRBV6-1 and TRBJ1-5; a possible D gene is TRBD1 (5 bases). V was clipped by 4 bases and J by 6 bases, with 19 bases between them. This CDR3 region has 16 residues. CDR1 and CDR2 (germline): MNHNS, SASEGT. The chain's CDR3 is CASSASPPTTAQPQHF. The CDR3 DNA reads as TGTGCCAGCAGTGCCTCACCTCCGACGACAGCTCAGCCCCAGCATTTT.

This clone was detected a few times. The chain uses TRBV6-1 and TRBJ1-2, with 9 bases lining up with TRBD1. From germline, CDR1 is MNHNS and CDR2 SASEGT. The ends lost 6 bases at V and 7 bases at J; junction bases unmatched: 9. The CDR3 covers 14 residues. The CDR3 loop is CASRIQGAPRGYTF. CDR3 coding DNA: TGTGCCAGCAGGATACAGGGGGCGCCCCGTGGCTACACCTTC.

This clone was seen a single time. The chain carries TRBV11-3 and TRBJ2-3; D is perhaps TRBD1 (7 bases). The V end lost 5 bases, the J end lost 0 bases, and 18 bases lay between the germline ends. The CDR3 is made up of 17 amino acids. CDR1 and CDR2 (germline): SGHNT, YENEEA. The CDR3 coding sequence is TGTGCCAGCAGCCCAACAGGAGGGGGCTCTAGCACAGATACGCAGTATTTT. Amino acids: CASSPTGGGSSTDTQYF.

This chain connects TRBV9 to TRBJ2-2; D not certain. V shed 4 bases and J shed 0 bases, with 13 bases lying between them. CDR3 length: 16 residues. In germline, CDR1 is SGDLS, CDR2 YYNGEE. The CDR3 loop is CASSHLRIANTGELFF. The CDR3 DNA follows: TGTGCCAGCAGCCACCTGCGGATCGCGAACACCGGGGAGCTGTTTTTT.

The chain has TRBV11-2 and TRBJ2-3, with TRBD2 matching over 10 bases. Unmatched junction bases numbered 2, after V lost 5 bases and J lost 0 bases. Germline V lookup: CDR1 SGHAT, CDR2 FQNNGV. The CDR3 has 15 residues. CDR3 amino acids: CASSRTSGSTDTQYF. In DNA, the CDR3 is TGTGCCAGCAGCCGGACTAGCGGTAGCACAGATACGCAGTATTTT.

The rearrangement links TRBV5-4 to TRBJ2-7; TRBD2 is a possible D gene (5 bases). This CDR3 contains 13 residues. V dropped 4 bases and J dropped 2 bases, with 10 bases sitting between them. Per the germline V gene, CDR1 is SGHNT and CDR2 is YYREEE (reference sequence). CDR3 bases: TGTGCCAGCAGCCCCACCGGGGCCTACGAGCAGTACTTC. This sequence encodes CASSPTGAYEQYF.

This sequence joins TRBV5-6 and TRBJ2-3, with D perhaps matching TRBD2 (5 bases). Germline-derived CDR1 and CDR2 are SGHDT and YYEEEE. This CDR3 region has 16 residues. V lost 0 bases and J 0 bases, leaving 11 bases between the germline ends. DNA of the CDR3: TGTGCCAGCAGCTTGGGGGGAGCTTCTAGCACAGATACGCAGTATTTT. Protein sequence: CASSLGGASSTDTQYF.

The V gene is TRBV11-2, the J gene TRBJ1-1; D is uncertain. There are 14 residues in the CDR3. Trimming cost V 1 base and J 7 bases, with 13 bases left between them. The germline V gene encodes CDR1 SGHAT and CDR2 FQNNGV. The DNA of the CDR3 is TGTGCCAGCAGCTTAGTTCAGCGACGGGTTGAAGCTTTCTTT. This sequence encodes CASSLVQRRVEAFF.

The chain uses TRBV5-6 and TRBJ2-1; D remains ambiguous. Trimming took off 4 bases at V and 7 bases at J, with 9 bases between the two ends. Germline V gene sequence: CDR1 SGHDT, CDR2 YYEEEE. The CDR3 runs 12 residues. In nucleotides, the CDR3 is TGTGCCAGCAGCCAACCGCGGAATGAGCAGTTCTTC. Translation gives CASSQPRNEQFF. The entire variable domain, with the rest obtained from reference TRBV5-6 and TRBJ2-1, is as follows: DAGVTQSPTHLIKTRGQQVTLRCSPKSGHDTVSWYQQALGQGPQFIFQYYEEEERQRGNFPDRFSGHQFPNYSSELNVNALLLGDSALYLCASSQPRNEQFFGPGTRLTVL.

The chain is built from TRBV27 and TRBJ1-6, with D possibly TRBD1 on 5 matching bases. Germline V lookup: CDR1 MNHEY, CDR2 SMNVEV (reference sequence). With 0 bases removed from V and 5 bases from J, the gap between germline ends came to 11 bases. The CDR3 spans 16 residues. CDR3 residues: CASSLSGGFNNSPLHF. The CDR3 region has the DNA TGTGCCAGCAGTTTATCGGGGGGTTTCAATAATTCACCCCTCCACTTT.

The chain couples TRBV2 to TRBJ2-1, with 7 bases that match TRBD1. Trimming at V came to 7 bases and at J to 9 bases, leaving 9 bases not matched to a gene. This CDR3 region has 13 residues. Germline loops: CDR1 SNHLY, CDR2 FYNNEI. The CDR3 coding sequence is TGTGCCAGCACTACCAACCAGGGGGTTGAGCAGTTCTTC. Amino acid sequence: CASTTNQGVEQFF.

This clone showed up just once. V gene TRBV6-5 combines with J gene TRBJ2-7, with 7 positions matching TRBD2. Trimming removed 4 bases from V and 6 bases from J; junction bases left unmatched: 6. This CDR3 is 13 amino acids long. Germline CDR1 is MNHEY and CDR2 is SVGAGI. The CDR3 here is CASSWGGSAEQYF. The CDR3 DNA sequence: TGTGCCAGCAGTTGGGGGGGGTCGGCCGAGCAGTACTTC.

The chain links TRBV27 to TRBJ2-3, with TRBD2 matching 9 bases. There are 16 residues in the CDR3. Trimming at V came to 2 bases and at J to 2 bases, leaving 5 bases not matched to a gene. Germline CDR1 is MNHEY and CDR2 is SMNVEV (reference sequence). The CDR3 DNA reads as TGTGCCAGCAGTTTAGAGGCTAGCGGGGTCACAGATACGCAGTATTTT. This codes for CASSLEASGVTDTQYF.

Notes on this clone: Other DNA sequences in the same sample also yield this CDR3. V usage is TRBV6-5 and J usage is TRBJ1-2; no definite D call. Trimming stripped 2 bases from V and 8 bases from J, with 12 bases between. This CDR3 region has 13 residues. Germline V gives CDR1 MNHEY, CDR2 SVGAGI. The CDR3 bases are TGTGCCAGCAGTTACCGACAAGGCGGGGGCTACACCTTC. Translation: CASSYRQGGGYTF.